The 26 T cell receptor beta chains presented below share a single source sample, sequenced in a study of T-cell reconstitution after alpha-beta-depleted transplantation in children. A TCRbeta library incorporating unique molecular identifiers was prepared. Using its own MiXCR run on the PCR reads, TCRdb lists one record per CDR3 protein. This sample has about 980,000 distinct CDR3 sequences, with about 30% found just once. The sequencing here drew on PBMCs, mostly from graft donor cells, taken 360 days after TCRalphabeta/CD19-depleted stem cell transplant. The receptors were sampled from a boy in the first two years of life who had a stem cell transplant for SCID, so the T cells may come from the graft donor.

CDR3 protein: CSLGRNTDTQYF. For the CDR3, the DNA is TGCAGTCTGGGCCGGAACACAGATACGCAGTATTTT. This chain links TRBV20-1 with TRBJ2-3; D remains ambiguous. This CDR3 is built from 12 residues. V lost 8 bases and J lost 2, with 11 bases in between. Germline values: CDR1 DFQATT, CDR2 SNEGSKA (reference sequence).

This clonotype was picked up a small number of times. The chain combines TRBV20-1 with TRBJ2-1; 7 nucleotides align to TRBD2. The germline V gene has CDR1 DFQATT and CDR2 SNEGSKA (reference sequence). Losses at the gene ends were 8 bases for V and 5 bases for J; bases not matched to a gene: 9. The length of the CDR3 is 13 residues. The chain's CDR3 is CSPQRGYDNEQFF. CDR3 sequence (DNA): TGCAGTCCTCAGCGGGGCTACGACAATGAGCAGTTCTTC.

The table lists this clonotype with a few counts. This chain links TRBV6-2 or TRBV6-3 with TRBJ2-1, with TRBD1 matching 11 bases. CDR3 size: 15 residues. Trimming at V came to 8 bases and at J to 10 bases, leaving 13 bases not matched to a gene. Germline V lookup: CDR1 MNHEY, CDR2 SVGEGT. The CDR3 DNA reads TGTGCCAGCGGGATGGTGGGACAGGGGGAAGGGGAGCAGTTCTTC. Translating gives CASGMVGQGEGEQFF.

The V call is TRBV20-1, the J call TRBJ1-5; maybe TRBD1 (6 bases). The CDR3 extends over 16 amino acids. Trimming left V 6 bases short and J 0 bases short, with 18 bases between. Per the germline V gene, CDR1 is DFQATT and CDR2 is SNEGSKA (reference sequence). DNA of the CDR3: TGCAGTGCCCTGGAAACAGGGCCTTATAGCAATCAGCCCCAGCATTTT. Its translation is CSALETGPYSNQPQHF.

This clonotype was detected only a few times. The CDR3 protein is CSASRFSSSYNEQFF. For the CDR3, the DNA is TGCAGTGCTAGCAGGTTCTCGAGCTCCTACAATGAGCAGTTCTTC. The chain joins TRBV20-1 to TRBJ2-1; D unclear. Per the germline V gene, CDR1 is DFQATT and CDR2 is SNEGSKA (reference sequence). V was shortened by 3 bases and J by 0 bases, with 12 bases between the two germline ends. CDR3 length equals 15 residues.

This clonotype was counted only a few times. The chain links TRBV7-9 to TRBJ2-1; unclear D gene. CDR1 is SEHNR and CDR2 is FQNEAQ in the germline V gene (reference sequence). This CDR3 is built from 10 residues. With 1 base removed from V and 11 bases from J, the gap between germline ends came to 3 bases. CDR3 sequence (DNA): TGTGCCAGCAGCTTAGTTAAGCAGTTCTTC. Translation gives CASSLVKQFF.

This clonotype was found a few times. This rearrangement joins TRBV12-3 or TRBV12-4 to TRBJ2-2; no firm D call. V dropped 6 bases and J dropped 7 bases, with 15 bases sitting between them. This CDR3 region has 14 residues. CDR3 coding DNA: TGTGCCAGCAGCCGTGATGGGCAGAGCGGGGAGCTGTTTTTT. Its protein product is CASSRDGQSGELFF.

The chain is built from TRBV9 and TRBJ1-6; the match to TRBD1 covers 7 bases. Trimming at V came to 0 bases and at J to 6 bases, leaving 9 bases not matched to a gene. This CDR3 is 17 amino acids long. Germline V gives CDR1 SGDLS, CDR2 YYNGEE. CDR3 protein: CASSVGEGAIRNSPLHF. The CDR3 region has the DNA TGTGCCAGCAGCGTAGGGGAGGGGGCGATTCGTAATTCACCCCTCCACTTT.

This clonotype was recorded a few times. The chain recombines TRBV6-1 with TRBJ2-4; TRBD1 might be the D (5 bases). Trimming shortened V by 6 bases and J by 3 bases, and 12 bases separated the two germline ends. The CDR3 spans 14 residues. CDR1 is MNHNS, CDR2 SASEGT, per germline. CDR3 protein: CASRPPQVKNIQYF. CDR3 coding DNA: TGTGCCAGCAGACCTCCACAGGTCAAAAACATTCAGTACTTC.

The chain is built from TRBV5-6 and TRBJ2-5; D possibly corresponds to TRBD1 (6 bases). Germline loops: CDR1 SGHDT, CDR2 YYEEEE. The CDR3 covers 14 residues. With 0 bases removed from V and 5 bases from J, the gap between germline ends came to 11 bases. Here the CDR3 reads CASSLGQDRETQYF. The DNA of the CDR3 is TGTGCCAGCAGCTTGGGACAGGACCGCGAGACCCAGTACTTC.

This clonotype was picked up a small number of times. The chain has TRBV4-1 and TRBJ1-2; TRBD1 agrees at 7 bases. Germline CDR1 is MGHRA and CDR2 is YSYEKL. J was trimmed by 4 bases and V by 6 bases; bases with no gene match: 11. This CDR3 has 15 amino acids. CDR3 coding DNA: TGCGCCAGCAGTCAAACAGGGGCGACACCCTATGGCTACACCTTC. Its translation is CASSQTGATPYGYTF.

The rearrangement joins TRBV20-1 to TRBJ2-1; 8 nucleotides match TRBD1. This CDR3 has 12 amino acids. Germline CDR1 reads DFQATT; CDR2 reads SNEGSKA (reference sequence). V gave up 3 bases and J gave up 16 bases; unmatched junction bases: 11. The chain's CDR3 is CSASTGDRIGFF. For the CDR3, the DNA is TGCAGTGCTAGTACCGGGGACAGGATCGGATTCTTC.

This chain uses TRBV11-2 with TRBJ2-1; 9 bases agree with TRBD1. CDR3 size: 16 residues. V lost 5 bases and J lost 3; bases outside the gene matches: 8. Germline-derived CDR1 and CDR2 are SGHAT and FQNNGV. The CDR3 DNA sequence: TGTGCCAGCAGCCCACTTTCGGGACAGGGCTACAATGAGCAGTTCTTC. Its translation: CASSPLSGQGYNEQFF.

The chain links TRBV5-1 to TRBJ2-7; D is unresolved. CDR1 is SGHRS and CDR2 is YFSETQ in the germline V gene. Trimming stripped 0 bases from V and 2 bases from J, with 9 bases between. CDR3 length equals 14 residues. CDR3 loop: CASSLASQAYEQYF. The CDR3 DNA sequence: TGCGCCAGCAGCTTGGCATCGCAGGCCTACGAGCAGTACTTC.

The rearrangement uses TRBV12-3 or TRBV12-4 and TRBJ2-5, with D tentatively TRBD2 (6 bases). V was trimmed by 7 bases and J by 2 bases, leaving 14 bases between them. The CDR3 totals 14 residues. CDR3 sequence: CASTWREWQETQYF. In nucleotides, the CDR3 is TGTGCCAGCACCTGGAGGGAGTGGCAAGAGACCCAGTACTTC.

A few counts support this clonotype. The chain has TRBV20-1 and TRBJ2-6; 7 nucleotides line up with TRBD1. Trimming took 2 bases from V and 1 from J; bases not matched to a gene: 5. CDR1 and CDR2 from the germline V gene are DFQATT and SNEGSKA (reference sequence). CDR3 length: 16 amino acids. The CDR3 protein is CSARRQGSSGANVLTF. The CDR3 nucleotides are TGCAGTGCTAGAAGACAGGGATCTTCTGGGGCCAACGTCCTGACTTTC.

This clonotype has just a few counts. The chain joins TRBV6-5 to TRBJ2-3, with 10 bases that match TRBD2. J lost 3 bases, V lost 0 bases, and 9 bases had no gene match. CDR3 length: 18 amino acids. CDR1 and CDR2 from the germline V gene are MNHEY and SVGAGI. CDR3 sequence reads: CASSYSLSSGGATDTQYF. CDR3 DNA: TGTGCCAGCAGTTACTCTTTATCAAGCGGGGGGGCGACAGATACGCAGTATTTT.

The chain carries TRBV5-1 and TRBJ2-7; no clear D. Trimming removed 0 bases at V and 5 bases at J, with 18 bases between. CDR1 SGHRS and CDR2 YFSETQ come from the germline V gene. The CDR3 covers 16 residues. DNA for the CDR3: TGCGCCAGCAGCTTGGACCGGTATGCGCTATTCGACGAGCAGTACTTC. Translated: CASSLDRYALFDEQYF.

The chain recombines TRBV19 with TRBJ1-5; D might be TRBD1 (5 bases). This CDR3 spans 15 amino acids. CDR1 and CDR2 from the germline V gene are LNHDA and SQIVND (reference sequence). The V end lost 8 bases, the J end lost 1 base, and 15 bases lay between the germline ends. The CDR3 DNA sequence: TGTGCCAGTGGCAGGGTGAGAAAGAGCAATCAGCCCCAGCATTTT. Its translation is CASGRVRKSNQPQHF. Supplemented by reference TRBV19 and TRBJ1-5, the full variable domain reads DGGITQSPKYLFRKEGQNVTLSCEQNLNHDAMYWYRQDPGQGLRLIYYSQIVNDFQKGDIAEGYSVSREKKESFPLTVTSAQKNPTAFYLCASGRVRKSNQPQHFGDGTRLSIL.

The gene calls are TRBV20-1 and TRBJ2-2; maybe TRBD1 (5 bases). Germline V lookup: CDR1 DFQATT, CDR2 SNEGSKA (reference sequence). This CDR3 comprises 15 residues. Trimming shortened V by 2 bases and J by 0 bases, and 10 bases separated the two germline ends. The CDR3 reads CSARSGSSNTGELFF. The CDR3 DNA follows: TGCAGTGCTAGATCAGGGTCCTCGAACACCGGGGAGCTGTTTTTT.

This sequence joins TRBV29-1 and TRBJ2-1; D possibly matches TRBD1 or TRBD2 (5 bases each). Trimming took 2 bases from V and 10 from J, leaving 15 bases between them. Germline-derived CDR1 and CDR2 are SQVTM and ANQGSEA. The CDR3 has 13 residues. CDR3: CSVEPGLKREQFF. CDR3 sequence (DNA): TGCAGCGTTGAACCGGGGCTTAAAAGGGAGCAGTTCTTC.

CDR3 nucleotides: TGTGCCAGCAGTGAATCGGGAATCTATCACAATGAGCAGTTCTTC. It specifies CASSESGIYHNEQFF. This chain links TRBV25-1 with TRBJ2-1; maybe TRBD2 (5 bases). V was pared by 1 base and J by 5 bases, with 12 bases between. This CDR3 spans 15 amino acids. CDR1 is MGHDK and CDR2 is SYGVNS in the germline V gene.

This clonotype was observed a handful of times. The CDR3, as DNA: TGCAGTGCTCTGGACGGTGGGACGTTTTACAATGAGCAGTTCTTC. Amino acids: CSALDGGTFYNEQFF. This chain connects TRBV20-1 to TRBJ2-1; D tentatively reads TRBD1 or TRBD2 (5 bases each). CDR3 size: 15 residues. Germline values: CDR1 DFQATT, CDR2 SNEGSKA (reference sequence). The ends were cut back, 5 bases at V and 4 bases at J, with 18 bases in the middle.

This clonotype was detected a few times. The chain carries TRBV5-1 and TRBJ1-6; 8 bases map to TRBD1. V was pared by 1 base and J by 8 bases, with 5 bases of the junction left unmatched. This CDR3 is built from 15 residues. Germline CDR1 SGHRS, CDR2 YFSETQ. The chain's CDR3 is CASSLLQGDHSPLHF. The CDR3 DNA sequence: TGCGCCAGCAGCTTGTTACAGGGGGACCATTCACCCCTCCACTTT. The full variable domain, its missing parts supplied by reference TRBV5-1 and TRBJ1-6, is KAGVTQTPRYLIKTRGQQVTLSCSPISGHRSVSWYQQTPGQGLQFLFEYFSETQRNKGNFPGRFSGRQFSNSRSEMNVSTLELGDSALYLCASSLLQGDHSPLHFGNGTRLTVT.

The sample holds one count of this clonotype. The chain joins TRBV20-1 to TRBJ1-2, with 8 positions matching TRBD1. Germline CDR1 and CDR2: DFQATT and SNEGSKA (reference sequence). The trim removed 0 bases at V and 2 bases at J, leaving 11 bases unmatched. The CDR3 contains 17 residues. The CDR3 sequence: CSARDTVGQGGNYGYTF. The CDR3 nucleotides are TGCAGTGCTAGAGATACCGTTGGACAGGGCGGGAACTATGGCTACACCTTC.

Only a few counts were recorded for this clonotype. The chain combines TRBV29-1 with TRBJ2-1; possible D gene TRBD1, 6 bases. Germline V gene data show CDR1 as SQVTM and CDR2 as ANQGSEA. V was pared by 2 bases and J by 2 bases, with 10 bases between. This CDR3 comprises 14 residues. The CDR3 DNA follows: TGCAGCGTTGAACCGACAGGAGCCTACAATGAGCAGTTCTTC. Protein sequence: CSVEPTGAYNEQFF.